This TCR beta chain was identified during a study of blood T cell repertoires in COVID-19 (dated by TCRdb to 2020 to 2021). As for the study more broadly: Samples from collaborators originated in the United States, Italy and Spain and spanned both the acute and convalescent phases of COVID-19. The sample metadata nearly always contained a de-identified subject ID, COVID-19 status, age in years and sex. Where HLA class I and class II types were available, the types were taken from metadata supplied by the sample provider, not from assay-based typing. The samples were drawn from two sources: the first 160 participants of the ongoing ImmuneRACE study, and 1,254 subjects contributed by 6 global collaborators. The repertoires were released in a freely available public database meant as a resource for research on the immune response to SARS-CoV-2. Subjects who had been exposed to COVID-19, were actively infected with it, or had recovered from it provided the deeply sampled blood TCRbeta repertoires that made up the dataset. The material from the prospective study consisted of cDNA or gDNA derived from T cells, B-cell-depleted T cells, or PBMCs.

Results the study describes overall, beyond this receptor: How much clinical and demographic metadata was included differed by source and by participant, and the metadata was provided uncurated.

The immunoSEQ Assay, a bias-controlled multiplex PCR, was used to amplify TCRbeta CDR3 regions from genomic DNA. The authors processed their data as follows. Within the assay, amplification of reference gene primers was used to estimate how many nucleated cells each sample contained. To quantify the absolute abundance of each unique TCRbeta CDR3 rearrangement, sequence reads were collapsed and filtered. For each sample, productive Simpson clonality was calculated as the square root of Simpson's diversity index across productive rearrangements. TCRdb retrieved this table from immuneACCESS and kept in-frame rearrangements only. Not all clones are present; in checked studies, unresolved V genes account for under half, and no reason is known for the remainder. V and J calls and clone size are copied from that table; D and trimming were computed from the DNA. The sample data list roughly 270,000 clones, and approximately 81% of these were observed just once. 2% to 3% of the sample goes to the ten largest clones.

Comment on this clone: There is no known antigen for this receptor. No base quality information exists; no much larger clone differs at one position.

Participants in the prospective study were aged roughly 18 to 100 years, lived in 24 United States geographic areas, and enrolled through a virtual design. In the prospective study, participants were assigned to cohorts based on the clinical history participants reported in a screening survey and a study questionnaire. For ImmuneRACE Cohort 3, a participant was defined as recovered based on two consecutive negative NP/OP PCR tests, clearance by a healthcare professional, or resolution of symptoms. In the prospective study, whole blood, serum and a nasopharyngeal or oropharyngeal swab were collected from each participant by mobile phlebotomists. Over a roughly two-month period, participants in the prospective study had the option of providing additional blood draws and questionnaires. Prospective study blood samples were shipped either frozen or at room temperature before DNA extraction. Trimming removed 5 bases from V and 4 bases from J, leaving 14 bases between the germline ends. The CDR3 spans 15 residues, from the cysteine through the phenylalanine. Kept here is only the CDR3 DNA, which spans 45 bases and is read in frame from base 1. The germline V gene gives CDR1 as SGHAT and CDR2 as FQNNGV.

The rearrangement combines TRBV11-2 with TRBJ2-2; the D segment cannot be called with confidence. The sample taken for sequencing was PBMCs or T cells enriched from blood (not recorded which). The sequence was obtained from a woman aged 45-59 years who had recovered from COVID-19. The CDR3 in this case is CASSPGDAPTGELFF. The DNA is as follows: TGTGCCAGCAGCCCAGGTGACGCGCCCACCGGGGAGCTGTTTTTT.